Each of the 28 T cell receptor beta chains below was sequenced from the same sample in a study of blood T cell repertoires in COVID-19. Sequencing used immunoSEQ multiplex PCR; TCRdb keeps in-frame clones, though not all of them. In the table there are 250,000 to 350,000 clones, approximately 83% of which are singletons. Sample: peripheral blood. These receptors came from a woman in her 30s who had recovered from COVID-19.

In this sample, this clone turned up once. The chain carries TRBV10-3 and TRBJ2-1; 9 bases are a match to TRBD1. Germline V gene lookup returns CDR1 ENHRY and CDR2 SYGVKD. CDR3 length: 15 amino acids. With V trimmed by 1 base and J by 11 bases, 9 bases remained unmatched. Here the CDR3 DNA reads TGTGCCATCAGTGAGTGGACAGGGGCAACATCTAAGCAGTTCTTC. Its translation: CAISEWTGATSKQFF.

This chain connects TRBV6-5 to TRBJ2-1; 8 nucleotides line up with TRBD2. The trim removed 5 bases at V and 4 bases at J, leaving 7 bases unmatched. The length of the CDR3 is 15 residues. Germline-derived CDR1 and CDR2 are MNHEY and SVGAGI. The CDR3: CASSPEREPYNEQFF. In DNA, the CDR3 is TGTGCCAGCAGTCCCGAGCGGGAGCCGTACAATGAGCAGTTCTTC.

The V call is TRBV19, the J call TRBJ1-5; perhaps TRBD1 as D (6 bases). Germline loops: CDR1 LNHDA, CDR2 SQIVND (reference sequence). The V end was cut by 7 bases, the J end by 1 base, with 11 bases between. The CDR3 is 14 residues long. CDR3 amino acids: CASKDGTSNQPQHF. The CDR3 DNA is TGTGCCAGTAAGGATGGGACAAGCAATCAGCCCCAGCATTTT.

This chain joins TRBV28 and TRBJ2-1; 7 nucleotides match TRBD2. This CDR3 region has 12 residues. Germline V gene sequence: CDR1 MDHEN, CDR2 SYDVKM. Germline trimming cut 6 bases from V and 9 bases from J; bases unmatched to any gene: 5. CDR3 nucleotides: TGTGCCAGCAGCCTCGGGGGGACTGAGCAGTTCTTC. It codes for CASSLGGTEQFF.

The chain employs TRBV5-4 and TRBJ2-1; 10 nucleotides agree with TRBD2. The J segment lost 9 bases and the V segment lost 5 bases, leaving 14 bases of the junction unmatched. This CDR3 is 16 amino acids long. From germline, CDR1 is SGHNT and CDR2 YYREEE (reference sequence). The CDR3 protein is CASSPSTSGRGFEQFF. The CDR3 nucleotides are TGTGCCAGCAGTCCTTCGACTAGCGGGCGAGGTTTTGAGCAGTTCTTC.

This chain's CDR3 is CASSLSRGNIQYF. CDR3 bases: TGTGCCAGCAGCTTATCTAGGGGGAACATTCAGTACTTC. This chain links TRBV11-2 with TRBJ2-4; D may be TRBD1 (6 bases). The CDR3 length is 13 residues. V gave up 2 bases and J gave up 7 bases, with 9 bases separating them. CDR1 is SGHAT, CDR2 FQNNGV, per germline.

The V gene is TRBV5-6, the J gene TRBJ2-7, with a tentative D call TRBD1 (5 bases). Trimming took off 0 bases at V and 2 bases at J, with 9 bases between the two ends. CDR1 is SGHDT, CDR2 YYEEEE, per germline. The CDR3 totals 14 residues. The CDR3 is CASSLETAPYEQYF. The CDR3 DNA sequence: TGTGCCAGCAGCTTGGAGACAGCTCCCTACGAGCAGTACTTC.

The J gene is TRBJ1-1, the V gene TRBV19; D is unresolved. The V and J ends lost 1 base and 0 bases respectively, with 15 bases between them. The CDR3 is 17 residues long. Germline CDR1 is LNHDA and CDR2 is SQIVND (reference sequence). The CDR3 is CASSIGTAVEVNTEAFF. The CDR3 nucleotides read TGTGCCAGTAGTATAGGTACAGCGGTCGAGGTGAACACTGAAGCTTTCTTT.

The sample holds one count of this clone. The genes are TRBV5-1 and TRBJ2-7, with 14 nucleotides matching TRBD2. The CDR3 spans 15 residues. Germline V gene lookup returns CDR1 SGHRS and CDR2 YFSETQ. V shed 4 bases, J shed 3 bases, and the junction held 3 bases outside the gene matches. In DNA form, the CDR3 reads TGCGCCAGCAGCCACGGACTAGCGGGAGGCTACGAGCAGTACTTC. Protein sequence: CASSHGLAGGYEQYF.

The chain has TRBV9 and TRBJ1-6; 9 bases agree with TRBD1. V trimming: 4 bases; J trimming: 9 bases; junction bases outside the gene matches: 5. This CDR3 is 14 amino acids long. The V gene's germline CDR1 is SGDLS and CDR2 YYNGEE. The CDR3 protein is CASSPSTGGSPLHF. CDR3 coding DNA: TGTGCCAGCAGCCCTTCGACAGGGGGTTCACCCCTCCACTTT.

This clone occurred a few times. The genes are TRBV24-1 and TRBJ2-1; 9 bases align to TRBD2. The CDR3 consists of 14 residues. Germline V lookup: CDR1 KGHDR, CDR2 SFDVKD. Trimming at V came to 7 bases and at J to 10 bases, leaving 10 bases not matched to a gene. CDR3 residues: CATSNPAGGFEQFF. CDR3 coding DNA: TGTGCCACCAGCAACCCTGCGGGAGGGTTCGAGCAGTTCTTC.

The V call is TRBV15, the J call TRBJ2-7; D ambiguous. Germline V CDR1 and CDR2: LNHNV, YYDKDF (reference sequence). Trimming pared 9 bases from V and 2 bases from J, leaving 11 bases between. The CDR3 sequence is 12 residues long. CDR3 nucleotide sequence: TGTGCCACAGGAACGGAGCCCTACGAGCAGTACTTC. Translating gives CATGTEPYEQYF.

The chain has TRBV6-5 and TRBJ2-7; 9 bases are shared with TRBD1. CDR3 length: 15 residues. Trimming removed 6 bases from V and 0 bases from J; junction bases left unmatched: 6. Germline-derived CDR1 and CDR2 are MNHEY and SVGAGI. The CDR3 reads CASRPRQGVSYEQYF. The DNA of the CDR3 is TGTGCCAGCAGGCCTCGACAGGGGGTCTCCTACGAGCAGTACTTC.

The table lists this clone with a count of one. The CDR3, as DNA: TGTGCCAGCAGCCAAGGGCCGCTTCAGCAGTTCTTC. It translates to CASSQGPLQQFF. The chain combines TRBV3-1 (or the pseudogene TRBV3-2) with TRBJ2-1; D uncertain. V lost 1 base, J lost 11 bases, and 9 bases lay in between. CDR3 size: 12 residues. CDR1 LGHDT and CDR2 YNNKEL come from the germline V gene (reference sequence).

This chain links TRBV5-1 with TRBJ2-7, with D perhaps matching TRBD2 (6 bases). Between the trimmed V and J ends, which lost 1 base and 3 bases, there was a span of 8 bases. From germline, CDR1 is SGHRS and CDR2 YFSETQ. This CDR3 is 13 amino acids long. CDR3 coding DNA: TGCGCCAGCAGCTTGTCGGGAGACTACGAGCAGTACTTC. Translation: CASSLSGDYEQYF. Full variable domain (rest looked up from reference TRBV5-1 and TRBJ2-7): KAGVTQTPRYLIKTRGQQVTLSCSPISGHRSVSWYQQTPGQGLQFLFEYFSETQRNKGNFPGRFSGRQFSNSRSEMNVSTLELGDSALYLCASSLSGDYEQYFGPGTRLTVT.

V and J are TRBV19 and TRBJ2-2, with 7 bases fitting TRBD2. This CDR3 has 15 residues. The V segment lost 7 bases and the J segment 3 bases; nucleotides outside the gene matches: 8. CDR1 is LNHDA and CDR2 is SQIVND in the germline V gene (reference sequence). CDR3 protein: CASTHGGFDTGELFF. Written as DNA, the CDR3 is TGTGCCAGTACCCACGGGGGGTTCGACACCGGGGAGCTGTTTTTT.

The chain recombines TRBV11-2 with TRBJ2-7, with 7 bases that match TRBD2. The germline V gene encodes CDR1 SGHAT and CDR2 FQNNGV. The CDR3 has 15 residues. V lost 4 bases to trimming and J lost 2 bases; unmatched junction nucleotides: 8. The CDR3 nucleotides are TGTGCCAGCAGCTCCGGTCTAGCGGCGACCTACGAGCAGTACTTC. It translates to CASSSGLAATYEQYF.

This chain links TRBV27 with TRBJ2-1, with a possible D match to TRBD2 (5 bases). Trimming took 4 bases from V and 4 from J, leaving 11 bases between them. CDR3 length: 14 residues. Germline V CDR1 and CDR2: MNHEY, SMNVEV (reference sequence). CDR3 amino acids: CASSSDYVYNEQFF. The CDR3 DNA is TGTGCCAGCAGTTCAGACTACGTATACAATGAGCAGTTCTTC.

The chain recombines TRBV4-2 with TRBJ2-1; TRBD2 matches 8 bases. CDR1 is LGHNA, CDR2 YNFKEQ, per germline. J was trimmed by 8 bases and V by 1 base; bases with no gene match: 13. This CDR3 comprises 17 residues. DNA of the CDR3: TGTGCCAGCAGCCAAGTACTTCTATCTAGCGGGCATCATGAGCAGTTCTTC. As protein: CASSQVLLSSGHHEQFF.

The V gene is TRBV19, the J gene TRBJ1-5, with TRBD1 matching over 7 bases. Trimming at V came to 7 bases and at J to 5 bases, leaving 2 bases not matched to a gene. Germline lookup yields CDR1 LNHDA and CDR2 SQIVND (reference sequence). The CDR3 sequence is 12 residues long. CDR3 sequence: CASTTGDQPQHF. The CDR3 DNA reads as TGTGCCAGTACAACAGGGGATCAGCCCCAGCATTTT.

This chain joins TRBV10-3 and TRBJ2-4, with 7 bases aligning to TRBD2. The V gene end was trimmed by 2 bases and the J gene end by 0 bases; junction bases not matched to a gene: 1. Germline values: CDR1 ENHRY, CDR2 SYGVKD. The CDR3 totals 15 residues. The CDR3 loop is CAISETSEAKNIQYF. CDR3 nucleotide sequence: TGTGCCATCAGTGAGACTAGCGAAGCCAAAAACATTCAGTACTTC.

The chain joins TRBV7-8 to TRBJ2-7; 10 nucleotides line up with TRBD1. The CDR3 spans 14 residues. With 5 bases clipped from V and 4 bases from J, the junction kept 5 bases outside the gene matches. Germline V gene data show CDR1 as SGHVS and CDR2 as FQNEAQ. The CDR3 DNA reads TGTGCCAGCAGCCCCCGGACAGGGGGATACGAGCAGTACTTC. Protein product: CASSPRTGGYEQYF.

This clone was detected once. The CDR3 sequence: CASSYETAGVPTDTQYF. Written as DNA, the CDR3 is TGTGCCAGCAGTTACGAGACAGCGGGAGTTCCCACAGATACGCAGTATTTT. The J gene is TRBJ2-3, the V gene TRBV6-2 or TRBV6-3, with TRBD2 matching 8 bases. The CDR3 runs to 17 residues. The germline gives CDR1 MNHEY, CDR2 SVGEGT. J gave up 2 bases and V 2 bases, and 9 bases lay outside the gene matches.

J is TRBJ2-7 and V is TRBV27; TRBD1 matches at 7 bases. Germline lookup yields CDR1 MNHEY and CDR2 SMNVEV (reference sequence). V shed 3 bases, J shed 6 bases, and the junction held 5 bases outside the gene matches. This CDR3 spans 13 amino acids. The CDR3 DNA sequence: TGTGCCAGCAGTTTCGGTGACAGGGCCGAGCAGTACTTC. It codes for CASSFGDRAEQYF.

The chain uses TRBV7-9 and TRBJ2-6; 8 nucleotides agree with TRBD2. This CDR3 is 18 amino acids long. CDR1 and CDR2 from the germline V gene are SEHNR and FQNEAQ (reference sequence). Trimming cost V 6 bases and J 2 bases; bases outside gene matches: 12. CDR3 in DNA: TGTGCCAGCAGTCGGGAGGGAGGGGTCTTCGCTGGGGCCAACGTCCTGACTTTC. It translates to CASSREGGVFAGANVLTF.

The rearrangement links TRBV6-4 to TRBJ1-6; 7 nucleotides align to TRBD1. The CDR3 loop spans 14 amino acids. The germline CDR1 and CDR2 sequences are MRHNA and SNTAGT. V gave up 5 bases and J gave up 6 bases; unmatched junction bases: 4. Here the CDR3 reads CASSSRDSNSPLHF. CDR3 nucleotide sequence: TGTGCCAGCAGTTCCCGGGACAGTAATTCACCCCTCCACTTT.

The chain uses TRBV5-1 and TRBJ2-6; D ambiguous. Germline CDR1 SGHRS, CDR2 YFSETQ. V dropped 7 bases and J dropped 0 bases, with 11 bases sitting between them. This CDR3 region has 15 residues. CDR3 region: CASGYSSSGANVLTF. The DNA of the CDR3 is TGCGCCAGCGGGTATTCTAGCTCTGGGGCCAACGTCCTGACTTTC.

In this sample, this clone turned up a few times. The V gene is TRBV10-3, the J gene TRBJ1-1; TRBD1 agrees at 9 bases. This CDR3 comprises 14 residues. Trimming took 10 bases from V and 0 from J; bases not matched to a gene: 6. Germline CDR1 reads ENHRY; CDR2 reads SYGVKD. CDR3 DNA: TGTGCCAGCGGACAGGGGCCGATGAACACTGAAGCTTTCTTT. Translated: CASGQGPMNTEAFF.